The 21 T cell receptor beta chains reported below all come from one sample, sequenced in a study of cytomegalovirus exposure and HLA in healthy donors. Clones were sequenced by immunoSEQ multiplex PCR, and TCRdb holds only the in-frame ones, with some missing. Of 130,000 to 150,000 clones in the sample, 85% to 90% were seen once. The specimen sequenced was PBMCs. The receptors originated from a woman younger than 30 in good health and CMV-seropositive.

This chain links TRBV10-3 with TRBJ2-2; 8 bases align to TRBD1. Germline V gene sequence: CDR1 ENHRY, CDR2 SYGVKD. V trimming: 3 bases; J trimming: 1 base; junction bases outside the gene matches: 7. The CDR3 covers 17 residues. The CDR3 DNA is TGTGCCATCAGTGATCCCGCGGGGACAGGGAACACCGGGGAGCTGTTTTTT. It codes for CAISDPAGTGNTGELFF.

The chain has TRBV5-1 and TRBJ2-7; 12 bases are a match to TRBD2. Germline CDR1 SGHRS, CDR2 YFSETQ. V dropped 4 bases and J dropped 4; count of bases not matched to a gene: 18. The CDR3 loop spans 19 amino acids. CDR3 sequence reads: CASSHSAHRGLAGFYEQYF. CDR3 coding DNA: TGCGCCAGCAGCCACAGCGCTCATCGAGGACTAGCGGGATTTTACGAGCAGTACTTC.

This rearrangement joins TRBV4-1 to TRBJ1-2; D possibly corresponds to TRBD1 (5 bases). The CDR3 loop spans 13 amino acids. Germline V CDR1 and CDR2: MGHRA, YSYEKL. V shed 4 bases and J shed 8 bases, with 14 bases lying between them. DNA for the CDR3: TGCGCCAGCAGCCGAAGGGGAGGGCTCGGCTACACCTTC. This gives the protein CASSRRGGLGYTF.

The chain recombines TRBV27 with TRBJ2-3, with D unclear. Germline V lookup: CDR1 MNHEY, CDR2 SMNVEV (reference sequence). This CDR3 region has 13 residues. The V and J ends lost 2 bases and 5 bases respectively, with 8 bases between them. The CDR3 sequence: CASSLQPGDTQYF. CDR3 bases: TGTGCCAGCAGTTTACAACCGGGAGATACGCAGTATTTT.

This CDR3 is CASSPSEDTQYF. The CDR3 DNA is TGTGCCAGCAGTCCTAGCGAGGATACGCAGTATTTT. The chain is built from TRBV6-6 and TRBJ2-3, with D possibly TRBD2 on 6 matching bases. The V end was cut by 5 bases, the J end by 6 bases, with 9 bases between. Germline values: CDR1 MNHNY, CDR2 SVGAGI (reference sequence). The CDR3 loop spans 12 amino acids.

The chain combines TRBV7-9 with TRBJ2-7; 10 bases map to TRBD2. The trim removed 4 bases at V and 7 bases at J, leaving 7 bases unmatched. This CDR3 has 14 residues. Germline CDR1 is SEHNR and CDR2 is FQNEAQ (reference sequence). This chain's CDR3 is CASSSTGLAREQYF. The CDR3 region has the DNA TGTGCCAGCAGCTCTACGGGACTAGCGAGAGAGCAGTACTTC.

This clone was seen only once. The rearrangement uses TRBV11-3 and TRBJ1-4; 8 bases are a match to TRBD1. The CDR3 has 15 amino acids. Germline V CDR1 and CDR2: SGHNT, YENEEA. J was trimmed by 8 bases and V by 5 bases; bases with no gene match: 10. The CDR3 here is CASSHRTGPQEKLFF. CDR3 in DNA: TGTGCCAGCAGCCACCGGACAGGGCCCCAGGAAAAACTGTTTTTT. Variable domain in full (rest from reference TRBV11-3 and TRBJ1-4): EAGVVQSPRYKIIEKKQPVAFWCNPISGHNTLYWYLQNLGQGPELLIRYENEEAVDDSQLPKDRFSAERLKGVDSTLKIQPAELGDSAVYLCASSHRTGPQEKLFFGSGTQLSVL.

CDR3 loop: CASSSRGSGTDTQYF. DNA for the CDR3: TGTGCCAGCAGCTCCCGTGGTAGCGGCACAGATACGCAGTATTTT. The rearrangement joins TRBV11-1 to TRBJ2-3; D perhaps matches TRBD2 (5 bases). V gave up 4 bases and J gave up 1 base, with 12 bases separating them. Germline V CDR1 and CDR2: SGHAT, FQDESV (reference sequence). The CDR3 is 15 amino acids.

The chain joins TRBV7-2 to TRBJ2-7; 8 bases are shared with TRBD1. V lost 5 bases, J lost 2 bases, and 5 bases stayed unmatched. CDR1 and CDR2 from the germline V gene are SGHTA and FQGNSA. The CDR3 runs to 14 residues. In DNA form, the CDR3 reads TGTGCCAGCAGCCGGGACAGGAGCACCTACGAGCAGTACTTC. Encoded protein: CASSRDRSTYEQYF.

The V gene is TRBV10-3, the J gene TRBJ2-7; TRBD2 aligns across 11 bases. The germline V gene encodes CDR1 ENHRY and CDR2 SYGVKD. This CDR3 is built from 18 residues. V lost 6 bases to trimming and J lost 1 base; unmatched junction nucleotides: 14. CDR3 protein: CAISRGLLGTSGSYEQYF. CDR3 bases: TGTGCCATCAGCCGTGGACTTCTCGGGACTAGCGGTTCCTACGAGCAGTACTTC.

The CDR3: CASSDPGGQPQHF. The CDR3 bases are TGTGCCAGCAGCGACCCGGGAGGACAGCCCCAGCATTTT. The rearrangement uses TRBV7-8 and TRBJ1-5, with D unresolved. The CDR3 sequence is 13 residues long. Germline values: CDR1 SGHVS, CDR2 FQNEAQ. With 5 bases removed from V and 7 bases from J, the gap between germline ends came to 12 bases.

The chain has TRBV6-5 and TRBJ1-1, with 8 bases identical to TRBD1. The germline CDR1 and CDR2 sequences are MNHEY and SVGAGI. The trim removed 6 bases at V and 7 bases at J, leaving 16 bases unmatched. The CDR3 has 16 amino acids. CDR3 loop: CASSYTGTGFGREAFF. The CDR3 coding sequence is TGTGCCAGCAGCTACACGGGGACAGGCTTCGGTCGTGAAGCTTTCTTT.

This clone was detected only a few times. The chain links TRBV29-1 to TRBJ2-2; 12 bases align to TRBD1. This CDR3 is built from 13 residues. CDR1 and CDR2 (germline): SQVTM, ANQGSEA. Trimming removed 6 bases from V and 9 bases from J; junction bases left unmatched: 5. In DNA form, the CDR3 reads TGCAGCGTCCCGGGACAGGGGGCCCGGGAGCTGTTTTTT. Translated: CSVPGQGARELFF.

The V call is TRBV5-6, the J call TRBJ2-7, with D maybe TRBD1 (5 bases). The CDR3 runs 13 residues. Germline CDR1 and CDR2: SGHDT and YYEEEE. With 5 bases removed from V and 3 bases from J, the gap between germline ends came to 12 bases. In nucleotides, the CDR3 is TGTGCCAGCAGTATAGACAGATTCTACGAGCAGTACTTC. Translated, it gives CASSIDRFYEQYF. Full variable domain (rest looked up from reference TRBV5-6 and TRBJ2-7): DAGVTQSPTHLIKTRGQQVTLRCSPKSGHDTVSWYQQALGQGPQFIFQYYEEEERQRGNFPDRFSGHQFPNYSSELNVNALLLGDSALYLCASSIDRFYEQYFGPGTRLTVT.

The chain links TRBV27 to TRBJ2-5; 7 nucleotides line up with TRBD2. V gave up 8 bases and J gave up 4 bases; unmatched junction bases: 10. The CDR3 runs 14 residues. CDR1 MNHEY and CDR2 SMNVEV come from the germline V gene (reference sequence). The CDR3 nucleotides read TGTGCCAGCCGCCTCGCGGGAGTGCGAGAGACCCAGTACTTC. Its protein is CASRLAGVRETQYF.

V gene TRBV28 combines with J gene TRBJ1-5, with D uncertain. V lost 3 bases and J lost 1, with 7 bases in between. Germline loops: CDR1 MDHEN, CDR2 SYDVKM. The CDR3 covers 14 residues. The CDR3 coding sequence is TGTGCCAGCAGTTTGTTGAGGAGCAATCAGCCCCAGCATTTT. It translates to CASSLLRSNQPQHF.

CDR3 bases: TGTGCCAGCAGCTCCGGGACTTTCACCGGGGAGCTGTTTTTT. It is translated as CASSSGTFTGELFF. The chain carries TRBV28 and TRBJ2-2; the D gene is possibly TRBD2 (6 bases). CDR1 and CDR2 (germline): MDHEN, SYDVKM. CDR3 length equals 14 residues. Between the trimmed V and J ends, which lost 6 bases and 4 bases, there was a span of 12 bases.

This clone came up once. The chain uses TRBV19 and TRBJ2-5; 14 positions agree with TRBD2. Germline assignment: CDR1 LNHDA and CDR2 SQIVND (reference sequence). The CDR3 is 16 amino acids. With V trimmed by 3 bases and J by 2 bases, 2 bases remained unmatched. CDR3 sequence reads: CASSMGLAGVQETQYF. DNA for the CDR3: TGTGCCAGTAGTATGGGACTAGCGGGAGTACAAGAGACCCAGTACTTC.

This rearrangement joins TRBV5-4 to TRBJ2-5; 7 bases fit TRBD2. Germline-derived CDR1 and CDR2 are SGHNT and YYREEE (reference sequence). J lost 5 bases, V lost 2 bases, and 12 bases had no gene match. CDR3 length: 16 amino acids. CDR3 DNA: TGTGCCAGCAGCTTCAGAACGGGACTGGGGGGGGAGACCCAGTACTTC. It encodes CASSFRTGLGGETQYF.

The CDR3 protein is CASSFGQLNTEAFF. DNA of the CDR3: TGTGCCAGCAGCTTCGGACAGCTGAACACTGAAGCTTTCTTT. The chain carries TRBV7-9 and TRBJ1-1, with TRBD1 as a possible D gene (6 bases). V was shortened by 3 bases and J by 0 bases, with 8 bases between the two germline ends. The germline CDR1 and CDR2 sequences are SEHNR and FQNEAQ (reference sequence). The CDR3 covers 14 residues. Based on the CDR3 plus reference TRBV7-9 and TRBJ1-1, the full variable domain is DTGVSQNPRHKITKRGQNVTFRCDPISEHNRLYWYRQTLGQGPEFLTYFQNEAQLEKSRLLSDRFSAERPKGSFSTLEIQRTEQGDSAMYLCASSFGQLNTEAFFGQGTRLTVV.

The chain recombines TRBV19 with TRBJ2-5; 7 nucleotides match TRBD1. The germline V gene encodes CDR1 LNHDA and CDR2 SQIVND (reference sequence). With V trimmed by 6 bases and J by 5 bases, 12 bases remained unmatched. The CDR3 has 15 amino acids. CDR3: CASRKTGSGEETQYF. The CDR3 DNA reads TGTGCCAGTAGAAAGACAGGGTCTGGGGAGGAGACCCAGTACTTC.